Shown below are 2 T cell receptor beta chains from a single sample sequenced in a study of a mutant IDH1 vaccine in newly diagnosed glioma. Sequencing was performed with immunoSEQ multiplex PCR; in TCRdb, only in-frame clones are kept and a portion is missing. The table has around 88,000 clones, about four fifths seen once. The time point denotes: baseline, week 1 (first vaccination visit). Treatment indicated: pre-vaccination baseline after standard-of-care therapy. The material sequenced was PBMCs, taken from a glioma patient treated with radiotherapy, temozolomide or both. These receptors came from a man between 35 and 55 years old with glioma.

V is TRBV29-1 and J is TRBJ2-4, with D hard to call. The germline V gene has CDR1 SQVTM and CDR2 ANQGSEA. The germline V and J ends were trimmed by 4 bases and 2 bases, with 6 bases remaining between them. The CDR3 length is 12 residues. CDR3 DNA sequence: TGCAGCGTTGCCGCGTCCAAAAACATTCAGTACTTC. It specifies CSVAASKNIQYF.

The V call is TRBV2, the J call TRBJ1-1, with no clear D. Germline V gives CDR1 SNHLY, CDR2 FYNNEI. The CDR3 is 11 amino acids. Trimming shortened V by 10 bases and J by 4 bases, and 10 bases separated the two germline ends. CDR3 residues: CATGRATEAFF. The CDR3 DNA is TGTGCCACTGGACGGGCCACTGAAGCTTTCTTT.